This is a list of T cell receptor beta chains from one sample in a study of CD8 T cells in ankylosing spondylitis. TCRdb called the 5' RACE reads again in MiXCR, with one record for every CDR3 protein. The table shows roughly 670,000 distinct CDR3 sequences, with around 20% occurring only once. Sequenced material: blood, either unsorted or a sorted T cell fraction (not recorded which). The origin of the receptors is a male donor with ankylosing spondylitis. Both conserved end residues are part of each CDR3. A D gene is named only where the DNA matches it firmly. The size of a clone is reported for some rows only, either as once, few or many, or as a class for expanded clones.

d_call: .; j_call: TRBJ2-7; clone_size: .; cdr3_length: 13; v_call: TRBV4-1; cdr3_nt: TGCGCCAGCAGCCAATATAGAAACTACGAGCAGTACTTC; cdr3_aa: CASSQYRNYEQYF
d_call: .; j_call: TRBJ2-2; clone_size: few; cdr3_length: 15; v_call: TRBV6-5; cdr3_nt: TGTGCCAGCAGTTACCTGACTGTGAACACCGGGGAGCTGTTTTTT; cdr3_aa: CASSYLTVNTGELFF
d_call: TRBD2; j_call: TRBJ2-3; clone_size: .; cdr3_length: 14; v_call: TRBV2; cdr3_nt: TGTGCCAGCAGCGAACTAGCGTCCCCAGATACGCAGTATTTT; cdr3_aa: CASSELASPDTQYF
d_call: .; j_call: TRBJ1-1; clone_size: .; cdr3_length: 14; v_call: TRBV7-6; cdr3_nt: TGTGCCAGCAGCTCCCCAGGGGAGAAGACTGAAGCTTTCTTT; cdr3_aa: CASSSPGEKTEAFF
d_call: .; j_call: TRBJ2-7; clone_size: .; cdr3_length: 14; v_call: TRBV27; cdr3_nt: TGTGCCAGCAGCGGTACAGGGCAAAGTTACGAGCAGTACTTC; cdr3_aa: CASSGTGQSYEQYF
d_call: TRBD1; j_call: TRBJ1-6; clone_size: many; cdr3_length: 15; v_call: TRBV20-1; cdr3_nt: TGCAGTGCTAGAGGGACAGGGAAAGAGAATTCACCCCTCCACTTT; cdr3_aa: CSARGTGKENSPLHF
d_call: .; j_call: TRBJ1-1; clone_size: few; cdr3_length: 15; v_call: TRBV4-2; cdr3_nt: TGTGCCAGCAGCCAACCCGAATGGGGGAACACTGAAGCTTTCTTT; cdr3_aa: CASSQPEWGNTEAFF
d_call: TRBD2; j_call: TRBJ2-1; clone_size: few; cdr3_length: 13; v_call: TRBV29-1; cdr3_nt: TGCAGCGATCGCGGGGGGCAAAACAATGAGCAGTTCTTC; cdr3_aa: CSDRGGQNNEQFF
d_call: TRBD2; j_call: TRBJ2-1; clone_size: few; cdr3_length: 15; v_call: TRBV11-2; cdr3_nt: TGTGCCAGCAGACCACTAGCGGGAGGGAGAAATGAGCAGTTCTTC; cdr3_aa: CASRPLAGGRNEQFF
d_call: .; j_call: TRBJ2-5; clone_size: many; cdr3_length: 14; v_call: TRBV20-1; cdr3_nt: TGCAGTGCTAGACTACCGGGGAGACAAGAGACCCAGTACTTC; cdr3_aa: CSARLPGRQETQYF
d_call: TRBD1; j_call: TRBJ2-7; clone_size: once; cdr3_length: 12; v_call: TRBV20-1; cdr3_nt: TGCAGTGCCAGCCGACAGGGGGACGAGCAGTACTTC; cdr3_aa: CSASRQGDEQYF
d_call: TRBD2; j_call: TRBJ2-5; clone_size: many; cdr3_length: 14; v_call: TRBV10-2; cdr3_nt: TGCGCCAGCAGGGGACTAGCGGGGGAGGAGACCCAGTACTTC; cdr3_aa: CASRGLAGEETQYF
d_call: .; j_call: TRBJ1-3; clone_size: few; cdr3_length: 17; v_call: TRBV3-1; cdr3_nt: TGTGCCAGCAGCCAATTTCTCCCAAGCGGGGCTGGAAACACCATATATTTT; cdr3_aa: CASSQFLPSGAGNTIYF
d_call: .; j_call: TRBJ1-5; clone_size: .; cdr3_length: 15; v_call: TRBV20-1; cdr3_nt: TGCAGTGCTAGGCGGCGGACAACCGATAATCAGCCCCAGCATTTT; cdr3_aa: CSARRRTTDNQPQHF
d_call: .; j_call: TRBJ2-7; clone_size: .; cdr3_length: 15; v_call: TRBV12-3/TRBV12-4; cdr3_nt: TGTGCCAGCAGTTTAGGGGATCCTGGCTCCTACGAGCAGTACTTC; cdr3_aa: CASSLGDPGSYEQYF
d_call: TRBD1; j_call: TRBJ1-1; clone_size: few; cdr3_length: 14; v_call: TRBV12-3/TRBV12-4; cdr3_nt: TGTGCCAGCAGTATCAGACAGGGGTCCACTGAAGCTTTCTTT; cdr3_aa: CASSIRQGSTEAFF
d_call: .; j_call: TRBJ1-5; clone_size: .; cdr3_length: 14; v_call: TRBV20-1; cdr3_nt: TGCAGTGCTAGATCGGGACTTAATAATCAGCCCCAGCATTTT; cdr3_aa: CSARSGLNNQPQHF
d_call: TRBD2; j_call: TRBJ2-2; clone_size: few; cdr3_length: 16; v_call: TRBV7-2; cdr3_nt: TGTGCCAGCAGCCTGGACGGGACTAGTCCCACCGGGGAGCTGTTTTTT; cdr3_aa: CASSLDGTSPTGELFF
d_call: .; j_call: TRBJ2-7; clone_size: .; cdr3_length: 13; v_call: TRBV20-1; cdr3_nt: TGCAGTGCTAGAGAAGCGCTCGGGGGCGAGCAGTACTTC; cdr3_aa: CSAREALGGEQYF
d_call: .; j_call: TRBJ1-2; clone_size: few; cdr3_length: 12; v_call: TRBV12-3/TRBV12-4; cdr3_nt: TGTGCCAGCAGCTCCCGGGACGCTGGCTACACCTTC; cdr3_aa: CASSSRDAGYTF
d_call: .; j_call: TRBJ2-1; clone_size: .; cdr3_length: 13; v_call: TRBV6-1; cdr3_nt: TGTGCCACCCAAAGGGCCTCCTACAATGAGCAGTTCTTC; cdr3_aa: CATQRASYNEQFF
d_call: .; j_call: TRBJ2-3; clone_size: .; cdr3_length: 14; v_call: TRBV10-3; cdr3_nt: TGTGCCATCAGTGAACCTAGCGACGCAGATACGCAGTATTTT; cdr3_aa: CAISEPSDADTQYF
d_call: .; j_call: TRBJ2-7; clone_size: few; cdr3_length: 14; v_call: TRBV27; cdr3_nt: TGTGCCAGCAGTCTCACGGGGCCCTCCTACGAGCAGTACTTC; cdr3_aa: CASSLTGPSYEQYF
d_call: TRBD2; j_call: TRBJ2-7; clone_size: few; cdr3_length: 14; v_call: TRBV29-1; cdr3_nt: TGCAGCGTTGAGGGGGGGATTGGGGCCTACGAGCAGTACTTC; cdr3_aa: CSVEGGIGAYEQYF
d_call: TRBD1; j_call: TRBJ1-6; clone_size: few; cdr3_length: 14; v_call: TRBV20-1; cdr3_nt: TGCAGTGCCAAAGCACGGACAGGGAATTCACCCCTCCACTTT; cdr3_aa: CSAKARTGNSPLHF
d_call: .; j_call: TRBJ2-2; clone_size: few; cdr3_length: 13; v_call: TRBV29-1; cdr3_nt: TGCAGCGTTGCGGGAACGAACACCGGGGAGCTGTTTTTT; cdr3_aa: CSVAGTNTGELFF
d_call: TRBD1; j_call: TRBJ2-1; clone_size: few; cdr3_length: 12; v_call: TRBV12-3/TRBV12-4; cdr3_nt: TGTGCCAGCACCACGACAGGGGATGAGCAGTTCTTC; cdr3_aa: CASTTTGDEQFF
d_call: .; j_call: TRBJ2-2; clone_size: few; cdr3_length: 15; v_call: TRBV7-2; cdr3_nt: TGTGCCAGCAGCCCCCGAGTGGTTAACACCGGGGAGCTGTTTTTT; cdr3_aa: CASSPRVVNTGELFF
d_call: TRBD2; j_call: TRBJ2-2; clone_size: few; cdr3_length: 14; v_call: TRBV4-1; cdr3_nt: TGCGCCAGCAGCCGTGGACTAGCTACCGGGGAGCTGTTTTTT; cdr3_aa: CASSRGLATGELFF
d_call: .; j_call: TRBJ1-6; clone_size: few; cdr3_length: 13; v_call: TRBV19; cdr3_nt: TGTGCCAGTAGTACGCAGGGTGATTCACCCCTCCACTTT; cdr3_aa: CASSTQGDSPLHF
d_call: .; j_call: TRBJ2-5; clone_size: .; cdr3_length: 12; v_call: TRBV29-1; cdr3_nt: TGCAGCGTTGACTCCGGGGCAGAGACCCAGTACTTC; cdr3_aa: CSVDSGAETQYF
d_call: TRBD2; j_call: TRBJ2-1; clone_size: .; cdr3_length: 16; v_call: TRBV6-2/TRBV6-3; cdr3_nt: TGTGCCAGCACCCCCACAGAGCTAGCGGGATACAATGAGCAGTTCTTC; cdr3_aa: CASTPTELAGYNEQFF
d_call: .; j_call: TRBJ1-5; clone_size: few; cdr3_length: 12; v_call: TRBV28; cdr3_nt: TGTGCCAGCAGGTTAGCGAATCAGCCCCAGCATTTT; cdr3_aa: CASRLANQPQHF
d_call: TRBD1; j_call: TRBJ1-1; clone_size: .; cdr3_length: 13; v_call: TRBV5-8; cdr3_nt: TGTGCCAGCGTCCGGGACAGGAACACTGAAGCTTTCTTT; cdr3_aa: CASVRDRNTEAFF
d_call: .; j_call: TRBJ2-1; clone_size: few; cdr3_length: 14; v_call: TRBV21-1; cdr3_nt: TGTGCCAGCAGCAAACTCCTCTCGGGAGATGAGCAGTTCTTC; cdr3_aa: CASSKLLSGDEQFF
d_call: .; j_call: TRBJ1-1; clone_size: .; cdr3_length: 15; v_call: TRBV25-1; cdr3_nt: TGTGCCAGCAGTGAGGGATTCCCGCGGGACACTGAAGCTTTCTTT; cdr3_aa: CASSEGFPRDTEAFF
d_call: TRBD1; j_call: TRBJ2-4; clone_size: many; cdr3_length: 13; v_call: TRBV27; cdr3_nt: TGTGCCAGCAGCGACAGGGGGAGAAACATTCAGTACTTC; cdr3_aa: CASSDRGRNIQYF
d_call: .; j_call: TRBJ2-2; clone_size: .; cdr3_length: 13; v_call: TRBV29-1; cdr3_nt: TGCAGCGTTGCTCGACCGAACACCGGGGAGCTGTTTTTT; cdr3_aa: CSVARPNTGELFF
d_call: .; j_call: TRBJ2-3; clone_size: .; cdr3_length: 16; v_call: TRBV6-1; cdr3_nt: TGTGCCAGCAGACCGGGACTTAAGACTAGCACAGATACGCAGTATTTT; cdr3_aa: CASRPGLKTSTDTQYF
d_call: .; j_call: TRBJ2-2; clone_size: many; cdr3_length: 11; v_call: TRBV12-3/TRBV12-4; cdr3_nt: TGTGCCAGCAGTGGGACCGGGGAGCTGTTTTTT; cdr3_aa: CASSGTGELFF
d_call: .; j_call: TRBJ1-1; clone_size: many; cdr3_length: 14; v_call: TRBV10-2; cdr3_nt: TGCGCCAGCAGATGGCGGGGTGGAAATGGTGAAGCTTTCTTT; cdr3_aa: CASRWRGGNGEAFF
d_call: TRBD2; j_call: TRBJ2-3; clone_size: .; cdr3_length: 16; v_call: TRBV10-1; cdr3_nt: TGCGCCAGCAGTGAGTCGCGAGCGGGGGGCACAGATACGCAGTATTTT; cdr3_aa: CASSESRAGGTDTQYF
d_call: .; j_call: TRBJ2-7; clone_size: few; cdr3_length: 14; v_call: TRBV19; cdr3_nt: TGTGCCAGTAGACCTTTAGGGGGATCCTACGAGCAGTACTTC; cdr3_aa: CASRPLGGSYEQYF
d_call: .; j_call: TRBJ1-1; clone_size: .; cdr3_length: 12; v_call: TRBV29-1; cdr3_nt: TGCAGCGCGACCCCGGGGGGCACTGAAGCTTTCTTT; cdr3_aa: CSATPGGTEAFF
d_call: .; j_call: TRBJ1-1; clone_size: many; cdr3_length: 13; v_call: TRBV29-1; cdr3_nt: TGCAGCGCCTACCGCGGGGGAAACACTGAAGCTTTCTTT; cdr3_aa: CSAYRGGNTEAFF
d_call: TRBD1; j_call: TRBJ2-7; clone_size: .; cdr3_length: 15; v_call: TRBV25-1; cdr3_nt: TGTGCCAGCAGTGTCCTGAGGACAGGGTTCAACGAGCAGTACTTC; cdr3_aa: CASSVLRTGFNEQYF
d_call: .; j_call: TRBJ2-3; clone_size: .; cdr3_length: 14; v_call: TRBV27; cdr3_nt: TGTGCCAGCAGTCTTACACCGAGCACAGATACGCAGTATTTT; cdr3_aa: CASSLTPSTDTQYF
d_call: TRBD2; j_call: TRBJ2-7; clone_size: .; cdr3_length: 15; v_call: TRBV5-5; cdr3_nt: TGTGCCAGCAGCTTGGGGTCTAGCGGATTTTACGAGCAGTACTTC; cdr3_aa: CASSLGSSGFYEQYF
d_call: TRBD2; j_call: TRBJ2-1; clone_size: many; cdr3_length: 15; v_call: TRBV5-1; cdr3_nt: TGCGCCAGCAGCTTGTGGCGGGGGGCCGACAATGAGCAGTTCTTC; cdr3_aa: CASSLWRGADNEQFF
d_call: TRBD1; j_call: TRBJ1-5; clone_size: .; cdr3_length: 14; v_call: TRBV30; cdr3_nt: TGTGCCTGGAGGGGGACAGGGTCAGGTCAGCCCCAGCATTTT; cdr3_aa: CAWRGTGSGQPQHF